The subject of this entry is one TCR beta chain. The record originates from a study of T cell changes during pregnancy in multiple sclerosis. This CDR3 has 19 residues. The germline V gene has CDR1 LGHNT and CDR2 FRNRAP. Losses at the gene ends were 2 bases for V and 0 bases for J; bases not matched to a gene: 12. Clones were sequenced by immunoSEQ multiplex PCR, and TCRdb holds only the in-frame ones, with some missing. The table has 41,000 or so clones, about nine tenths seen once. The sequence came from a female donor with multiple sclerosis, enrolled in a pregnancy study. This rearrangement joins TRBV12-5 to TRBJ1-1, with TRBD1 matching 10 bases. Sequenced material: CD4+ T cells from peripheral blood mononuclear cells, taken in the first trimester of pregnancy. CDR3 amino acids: CASGLIRLRTGGLNTEAFF. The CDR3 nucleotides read TGTGCTAGTGGTTTGATAAGACTGAGGACAGGGGGGCTGAACACTGAAGCTTTCTTT.